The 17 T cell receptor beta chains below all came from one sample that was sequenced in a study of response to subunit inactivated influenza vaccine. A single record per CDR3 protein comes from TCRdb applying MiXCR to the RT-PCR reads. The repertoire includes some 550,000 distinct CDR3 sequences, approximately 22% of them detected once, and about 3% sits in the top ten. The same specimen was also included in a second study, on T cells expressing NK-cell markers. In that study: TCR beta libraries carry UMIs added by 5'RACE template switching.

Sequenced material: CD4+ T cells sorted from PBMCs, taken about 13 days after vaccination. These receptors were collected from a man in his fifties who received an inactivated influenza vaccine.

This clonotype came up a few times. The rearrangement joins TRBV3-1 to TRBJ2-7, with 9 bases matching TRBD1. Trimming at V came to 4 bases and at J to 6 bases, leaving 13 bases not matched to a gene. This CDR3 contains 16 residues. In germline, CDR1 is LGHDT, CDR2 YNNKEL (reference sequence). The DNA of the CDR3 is TGTGCCAGCAGCCCCGACCCTGGGACAGGGATGGGCGAGCAGTACTTC. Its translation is CASSPDPGTGMGEQYF.

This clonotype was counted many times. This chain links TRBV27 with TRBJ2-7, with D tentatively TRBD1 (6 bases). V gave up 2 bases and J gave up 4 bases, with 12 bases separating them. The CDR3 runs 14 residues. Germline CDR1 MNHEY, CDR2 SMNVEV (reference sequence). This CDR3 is CASSLGRGGYEQYF. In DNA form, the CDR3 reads TGTGCCAGCAGTTTAGGCAGAGGGGGTTACGAGCAGTACTTC.

Here the CDR3 reads CSASSGASGLSYEQYF. CDR3 in DNA: TGCAGTGCTAGTTCGGGGGCTAGCGGGCTTTCCTACGAGCAGTACTTC. This chain connects TRBV20-1 to TRBJ2-7; 8 nucleotides line up with TRBD2. The length of the CDR3 is 16 residues. Germline-derived CDR1 and CDR2 are DFQATT and SNEGSKA (reference sequence). The V and J ends lost 3 bases and 1 base, in that order; junction bases with no gene match: 11.

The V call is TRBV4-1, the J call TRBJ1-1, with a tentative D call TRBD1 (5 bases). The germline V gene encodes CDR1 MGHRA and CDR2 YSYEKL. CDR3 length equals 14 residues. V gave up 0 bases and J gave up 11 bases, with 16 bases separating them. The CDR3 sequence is CASSQEWGPHQAFF. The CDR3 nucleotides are TGCGCCAGCAGCCAAGAATGGGGACCTCACCAGGCTTTCTTT.

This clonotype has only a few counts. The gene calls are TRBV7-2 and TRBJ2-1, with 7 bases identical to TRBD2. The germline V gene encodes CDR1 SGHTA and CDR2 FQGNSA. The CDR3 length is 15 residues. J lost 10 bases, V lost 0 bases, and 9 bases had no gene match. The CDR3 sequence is CASSLALAAGREQFF. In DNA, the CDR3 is TGTGCCAGCAGCTTAGCGCTAGCGGCAGGACGGGAGCAGTTCTTC.

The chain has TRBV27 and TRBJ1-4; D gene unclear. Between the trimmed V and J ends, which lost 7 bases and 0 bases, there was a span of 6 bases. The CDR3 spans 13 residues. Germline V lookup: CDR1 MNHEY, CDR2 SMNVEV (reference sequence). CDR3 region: CASKPATNEKLFF. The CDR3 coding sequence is TGTGCCAGCAAACCTGCAACTAATGAAAAACTGTTTTTT.

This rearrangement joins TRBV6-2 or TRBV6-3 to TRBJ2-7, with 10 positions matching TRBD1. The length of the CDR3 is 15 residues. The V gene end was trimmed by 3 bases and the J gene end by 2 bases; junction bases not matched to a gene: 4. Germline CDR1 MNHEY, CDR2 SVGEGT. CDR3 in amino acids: CASSYLGQGPYEQYF. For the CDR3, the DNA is TGTGCCAGCAGTTATTTGGGACAGGGGCCCTACGAGCAGTACTTC.

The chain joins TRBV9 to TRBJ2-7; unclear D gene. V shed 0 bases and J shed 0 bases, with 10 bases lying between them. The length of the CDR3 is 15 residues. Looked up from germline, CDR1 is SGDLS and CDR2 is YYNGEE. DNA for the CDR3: TGTGCCAGCAGCGTAGCCGCAGGCCTCTCCTACGAGCAGTACTTC. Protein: CASSVAAGLSYEQYF.

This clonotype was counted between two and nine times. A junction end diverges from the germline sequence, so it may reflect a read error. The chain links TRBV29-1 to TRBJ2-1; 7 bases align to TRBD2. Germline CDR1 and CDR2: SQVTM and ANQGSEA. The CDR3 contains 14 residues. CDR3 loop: CSVEAGMTYNEQFF. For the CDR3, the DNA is TGCAGCGTCGAAGCGGGGATGACCTACAATGAGCAGTTCTTC.

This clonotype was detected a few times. CDR3 region: CATSRGGQSSYEQYF. CDR3 in DNA: TGTGCCACCAGCCGAGGTGGACAGAGCTCCTACGAGCAGTACTTC. This rearrangement joins TRBV15 to TRBJ2-7, with D perhaps matching TRBD1 (6 bases). The CDR3 contains 15 residues. Germline values: CDR1 LNHNV, CDR2 YYDKDF (reference sequence). V lost 5 bases and J lost 0, with 14 bases in between.

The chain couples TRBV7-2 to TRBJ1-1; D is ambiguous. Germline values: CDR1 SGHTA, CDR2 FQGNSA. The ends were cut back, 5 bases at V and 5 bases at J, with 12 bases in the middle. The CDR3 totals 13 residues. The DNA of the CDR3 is TGTGCCAGCAGCCCTAGGCAGATAACTGAAGCTTTCTTT. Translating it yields CASSPRQITEAFF.

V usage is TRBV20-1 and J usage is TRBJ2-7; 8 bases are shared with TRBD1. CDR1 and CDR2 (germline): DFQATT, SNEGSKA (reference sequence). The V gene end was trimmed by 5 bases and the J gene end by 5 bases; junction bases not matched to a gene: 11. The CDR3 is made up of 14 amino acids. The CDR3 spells CSAGGGQGKDEQYF. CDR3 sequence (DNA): TGCAGTGCTGGAGGAGGACAGGGAAAGGACGAGCAGTACTTC.

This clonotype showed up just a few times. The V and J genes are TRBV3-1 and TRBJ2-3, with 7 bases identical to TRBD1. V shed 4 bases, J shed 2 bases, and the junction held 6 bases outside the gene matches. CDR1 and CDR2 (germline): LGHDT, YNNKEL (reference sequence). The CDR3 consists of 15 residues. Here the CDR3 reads CASSRGDSHTDTQYF. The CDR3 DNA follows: TGTGCCAGCAGCCGTGGGGACAGCCACACAGATACGCAGTATTTT.

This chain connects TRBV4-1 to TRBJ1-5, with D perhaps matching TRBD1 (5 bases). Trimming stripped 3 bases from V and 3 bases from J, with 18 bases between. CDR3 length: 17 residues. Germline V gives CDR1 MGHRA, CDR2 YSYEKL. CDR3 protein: CASSHIVRGPLNQPQHF. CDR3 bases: TGCGCCAGCAGCCACATAGTAAGGGGACCGCTCAATCAGCCCCAGCATTTT.

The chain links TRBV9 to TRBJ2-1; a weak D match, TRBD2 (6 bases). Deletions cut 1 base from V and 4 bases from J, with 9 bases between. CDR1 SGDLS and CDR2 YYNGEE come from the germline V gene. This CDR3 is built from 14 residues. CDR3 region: CASSVSGPYNEQFF. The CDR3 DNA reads TGTGCCAGCAGCGTAAGCGGGCCATACAATGAGCAGTTCTTC. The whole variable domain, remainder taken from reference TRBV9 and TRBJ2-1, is DSGVTQTPKHLITATGQRVTLRCSPRSGDLSVYWYQQSLDQGLQFLIQYYNGEERAKGNILERFSAQQFPDLHSELNLSSLELGDSALYFCASSVSGPYNEQFFGPGTRLTVL.

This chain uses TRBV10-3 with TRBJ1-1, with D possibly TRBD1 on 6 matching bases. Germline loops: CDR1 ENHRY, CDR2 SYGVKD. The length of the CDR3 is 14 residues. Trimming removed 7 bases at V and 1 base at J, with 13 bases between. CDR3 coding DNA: TGTGCCATCACCCCCTTGGGACAGAACACTGAAGCTTTCTTT. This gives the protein CAITPLGQNTEAFF.

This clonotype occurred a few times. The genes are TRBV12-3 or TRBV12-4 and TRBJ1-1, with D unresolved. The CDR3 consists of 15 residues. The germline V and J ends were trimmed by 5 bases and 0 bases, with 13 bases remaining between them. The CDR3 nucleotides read TGTGCCAGCAGTCGCCCCGGGATCCTGAACACTGAAGCTTTCTTT. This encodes CASSRPGILNTEAFF.